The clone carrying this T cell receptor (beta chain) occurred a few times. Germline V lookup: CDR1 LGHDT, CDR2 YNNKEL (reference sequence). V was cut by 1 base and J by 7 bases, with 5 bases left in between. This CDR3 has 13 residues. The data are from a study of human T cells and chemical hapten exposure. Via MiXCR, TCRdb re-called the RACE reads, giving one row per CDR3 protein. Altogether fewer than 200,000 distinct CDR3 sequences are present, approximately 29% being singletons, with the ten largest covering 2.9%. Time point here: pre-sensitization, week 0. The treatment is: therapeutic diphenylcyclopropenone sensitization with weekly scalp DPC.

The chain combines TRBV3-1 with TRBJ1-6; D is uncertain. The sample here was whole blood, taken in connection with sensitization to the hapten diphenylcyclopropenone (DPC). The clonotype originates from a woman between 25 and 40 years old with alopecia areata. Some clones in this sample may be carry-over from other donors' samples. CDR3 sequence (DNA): TGTGCCAGCAGCCAAGGACCCAATTCACCCCTCCACTTT. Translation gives CASSQGPNSPLHF.